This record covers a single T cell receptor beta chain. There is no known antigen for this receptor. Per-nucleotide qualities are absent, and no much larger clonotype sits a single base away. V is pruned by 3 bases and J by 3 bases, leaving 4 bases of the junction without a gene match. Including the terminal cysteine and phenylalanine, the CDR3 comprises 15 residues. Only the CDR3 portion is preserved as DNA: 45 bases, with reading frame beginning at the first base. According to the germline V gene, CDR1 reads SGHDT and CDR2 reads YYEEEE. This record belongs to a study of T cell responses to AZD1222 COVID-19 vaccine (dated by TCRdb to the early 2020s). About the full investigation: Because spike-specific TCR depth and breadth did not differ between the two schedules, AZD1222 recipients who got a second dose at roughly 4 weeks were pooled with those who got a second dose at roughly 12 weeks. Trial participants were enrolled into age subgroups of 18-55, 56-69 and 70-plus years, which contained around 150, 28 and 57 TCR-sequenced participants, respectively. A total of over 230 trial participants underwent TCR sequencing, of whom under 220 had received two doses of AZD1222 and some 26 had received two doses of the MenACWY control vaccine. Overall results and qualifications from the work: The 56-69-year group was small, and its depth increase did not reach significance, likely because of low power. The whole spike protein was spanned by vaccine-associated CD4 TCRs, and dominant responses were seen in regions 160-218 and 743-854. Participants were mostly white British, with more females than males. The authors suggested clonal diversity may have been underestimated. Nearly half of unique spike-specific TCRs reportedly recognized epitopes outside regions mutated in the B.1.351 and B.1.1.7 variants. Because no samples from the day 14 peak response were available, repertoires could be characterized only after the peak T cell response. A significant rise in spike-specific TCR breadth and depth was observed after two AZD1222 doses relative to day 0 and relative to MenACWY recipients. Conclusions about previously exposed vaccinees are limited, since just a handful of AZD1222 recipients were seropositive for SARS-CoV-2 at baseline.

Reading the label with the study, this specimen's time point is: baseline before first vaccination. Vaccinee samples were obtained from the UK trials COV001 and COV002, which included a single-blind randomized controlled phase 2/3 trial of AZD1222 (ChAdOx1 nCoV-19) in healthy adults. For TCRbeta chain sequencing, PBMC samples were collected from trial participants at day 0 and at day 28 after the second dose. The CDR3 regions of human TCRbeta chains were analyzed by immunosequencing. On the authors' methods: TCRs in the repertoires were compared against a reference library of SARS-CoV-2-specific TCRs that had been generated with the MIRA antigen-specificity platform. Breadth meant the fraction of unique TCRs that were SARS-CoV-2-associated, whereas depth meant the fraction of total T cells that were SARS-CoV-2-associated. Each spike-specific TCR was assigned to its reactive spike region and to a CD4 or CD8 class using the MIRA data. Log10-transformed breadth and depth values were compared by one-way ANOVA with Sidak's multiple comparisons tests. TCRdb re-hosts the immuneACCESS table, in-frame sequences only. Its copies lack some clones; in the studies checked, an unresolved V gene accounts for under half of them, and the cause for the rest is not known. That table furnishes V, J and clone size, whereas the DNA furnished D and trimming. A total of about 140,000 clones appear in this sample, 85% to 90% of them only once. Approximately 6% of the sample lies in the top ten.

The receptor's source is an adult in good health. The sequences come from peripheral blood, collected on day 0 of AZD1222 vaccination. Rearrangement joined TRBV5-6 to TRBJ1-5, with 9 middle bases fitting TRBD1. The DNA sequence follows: TGTGCCAGCAGCTCCGGGACAGGGTACAATCAGCCCCAGCATTTT. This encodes CASSSGTGYNQPQHF.